This T cell receptor (beta chain) was sequenced in a study of PD-1 blockade in classical Hodgkin lymphoma. Points on this clone: The antigen is unknown.

Clones were sequenced by immunoSEQ multiplex PCR, and TCRdb holds only the in-frame ones, with some missing. Of 90,000 to 100,000 clones listed, roughly 79% are singletons. There was relapse after autologous stem cell transplantation in every patient, and there was variation in brentuximab vedotin exposure. Classifying best responses yielded complete response, partial response or progressive disease. Study-wide results and caveats: It was CD4+ TCR diversity, not CD8+, that rose significantly by C4D1.

The sequence derives from a human donor with classical Hodgkin lymphoma. This specimen was peripheral blood mononuclear cells (PBMCs), taken before the second cycle of nivolumab.

CDR3 sequence: CASSLAPAGGAIGELFF. CDR3 DNA sequence: TGTGCCAGCAGCTTGGCCCCGGCAGGGGGCGCGATCGGGGAGCTGTTTTTT. V is TRBV5-4 and J is TRBJ2-2, with 8 positions matching TRBD1. CDR1 and CDR2 (germline): SGHNT, YYREEE (reference sequence). Germline trimming cut 0 bases from V and 7 bases from J; bases unmatched to any gene: 11. The CDR3 extends over 17 amino acids.